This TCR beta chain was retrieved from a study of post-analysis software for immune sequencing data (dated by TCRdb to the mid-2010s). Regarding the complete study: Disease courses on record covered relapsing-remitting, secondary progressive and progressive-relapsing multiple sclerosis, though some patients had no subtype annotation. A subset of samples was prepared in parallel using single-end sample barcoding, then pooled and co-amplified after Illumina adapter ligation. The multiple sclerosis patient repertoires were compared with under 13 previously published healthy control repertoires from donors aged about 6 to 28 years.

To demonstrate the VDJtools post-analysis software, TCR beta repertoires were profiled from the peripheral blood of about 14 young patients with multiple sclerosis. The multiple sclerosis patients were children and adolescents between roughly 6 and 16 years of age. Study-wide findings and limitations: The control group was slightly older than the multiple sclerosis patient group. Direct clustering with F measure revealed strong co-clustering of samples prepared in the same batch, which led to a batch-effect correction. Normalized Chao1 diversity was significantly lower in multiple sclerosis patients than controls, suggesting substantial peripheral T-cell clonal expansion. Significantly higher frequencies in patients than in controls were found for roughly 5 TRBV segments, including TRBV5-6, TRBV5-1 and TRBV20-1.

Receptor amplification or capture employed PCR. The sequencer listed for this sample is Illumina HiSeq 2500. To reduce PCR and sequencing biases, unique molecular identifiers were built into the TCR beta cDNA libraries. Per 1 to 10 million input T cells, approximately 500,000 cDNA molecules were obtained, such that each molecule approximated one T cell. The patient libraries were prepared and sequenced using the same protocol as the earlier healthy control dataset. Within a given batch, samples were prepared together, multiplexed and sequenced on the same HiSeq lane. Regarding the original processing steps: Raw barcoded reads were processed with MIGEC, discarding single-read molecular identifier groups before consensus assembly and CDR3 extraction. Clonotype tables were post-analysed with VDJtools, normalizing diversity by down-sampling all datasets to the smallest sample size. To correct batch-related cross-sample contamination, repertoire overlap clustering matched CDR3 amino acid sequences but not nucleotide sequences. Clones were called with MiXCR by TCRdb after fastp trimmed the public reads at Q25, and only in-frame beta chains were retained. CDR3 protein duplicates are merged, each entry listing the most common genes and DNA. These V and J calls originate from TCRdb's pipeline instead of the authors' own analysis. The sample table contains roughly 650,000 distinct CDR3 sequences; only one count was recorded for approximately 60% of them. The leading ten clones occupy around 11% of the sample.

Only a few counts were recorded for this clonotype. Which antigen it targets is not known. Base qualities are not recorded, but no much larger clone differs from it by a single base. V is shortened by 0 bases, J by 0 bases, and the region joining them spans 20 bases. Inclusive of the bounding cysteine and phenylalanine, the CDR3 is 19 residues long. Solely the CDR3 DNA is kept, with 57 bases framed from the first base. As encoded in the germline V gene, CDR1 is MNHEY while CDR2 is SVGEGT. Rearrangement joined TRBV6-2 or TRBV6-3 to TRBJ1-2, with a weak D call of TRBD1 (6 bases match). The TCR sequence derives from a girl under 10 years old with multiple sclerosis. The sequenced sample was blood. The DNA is TGTGCCAGCAGTTACTCATCCCGGGACACCGACCCAGCTAACTATGGCTACACCTTC. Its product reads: CASSYSSRDTDPANYGYTF.